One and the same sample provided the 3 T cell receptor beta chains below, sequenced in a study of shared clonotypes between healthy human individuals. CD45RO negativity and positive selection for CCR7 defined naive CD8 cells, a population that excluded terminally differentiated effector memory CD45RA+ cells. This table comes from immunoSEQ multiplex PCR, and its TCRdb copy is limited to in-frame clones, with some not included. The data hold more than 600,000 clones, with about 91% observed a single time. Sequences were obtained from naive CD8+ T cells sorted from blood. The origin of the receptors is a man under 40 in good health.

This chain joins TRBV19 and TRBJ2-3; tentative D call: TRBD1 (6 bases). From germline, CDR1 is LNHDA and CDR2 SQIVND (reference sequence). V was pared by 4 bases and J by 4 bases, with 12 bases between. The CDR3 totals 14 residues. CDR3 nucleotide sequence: TGTGCCAGTAGTAGGGGGCGCAGGGCAGATACGCAGTATTTT. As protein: CASSRGRRADTQYF.

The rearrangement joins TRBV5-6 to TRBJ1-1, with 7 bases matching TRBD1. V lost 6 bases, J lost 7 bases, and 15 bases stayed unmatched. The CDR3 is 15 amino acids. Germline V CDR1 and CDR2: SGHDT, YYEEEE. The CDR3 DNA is TGTGCCAGCACCGCAGTAGGAGGGGGCTGGGGTGAAGCTTTCTTT. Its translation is CASTAVGGGWGEAFF.

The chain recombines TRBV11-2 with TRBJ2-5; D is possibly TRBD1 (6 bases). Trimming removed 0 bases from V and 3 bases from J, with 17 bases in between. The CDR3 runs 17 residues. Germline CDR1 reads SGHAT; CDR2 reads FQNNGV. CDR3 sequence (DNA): TGTGCCAGCAGCTTAGATCAATGGGGGCGCACTGAAGAGACCCAGTACTTC. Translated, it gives CASSLDQWGRTEETQYF.